Listed below are T cell receptor beta chains from one sample, sequenced in a study of cytomegalovirus exposure and HLA in healthy donors. The data were produced by immunoSEQ multiplex PCR, yet TCRdb's version contains in-frame clones alone and is incomplete. The table lists roughly 41,000 clones. Sequenced material: PBMCs. Receptors were obtained from a woman aged 40 to 49 in good health and CMV-seronegative. Both conserved end residues are part of each CDR3. The D gene is left open where the match is weak. The listing skips clone size in some rows; elsewhere it reads once, few, many or a size class.

>TRBV7-9|TRBJ2-3|TRBD2|NA
CASSPGTSGGTDTQYF
TGTGCCAGCAGCCCAGGGACTAGCGGGGGCACAGATACGCAGTATTTT
>TRBV7-9|TRBJ1-1|NA|NA
CASSLIDTAEAFF
TGTGCCAGCAGCTTAATCGACACCGCTGAAGCTTTCTTT
>TRBV7-9|TRBJ1-2|TRBD1|NA
CASSATDRSFYGYTF
TGTGCCAGCAGCGCAACGGACAGGTCCTTCTATGGCTACACCTTC
>TRBV29-1|TRBJ2-4|NA|NA
CSVVLAGNIQYF
TGCAGCGTTGTCCTGGCGGGTAACATTCAGTACTTC
>TRBV27|TRBJ2-7|TRBD1|NA
CASSSYLTGDSYEQYF
TGTGCCAGCAGTTCGTATTTAACAGGGGACTCCTACGAGCAGTACTTC
>TRBV27|TRBJ1-1|TRBD1|NA
CASSDQGVNTEAFF
TGTGCCAGCAGTGATCAGGGGGTGAACACTGAAGCTTTCTTT
>TRBV28|TRBJ2-7|NA|NA
CASSFRGTYSYEQYF
TGTGCCAGCAGTTTTCGCGGGACTTACTCCTACGAGCAGTACTTC
>TRBV20-1|TRBJ2-7|TRBD2|NA
CSARDLGTSAF
TGCAGTGCTAGAGATCTAGGGACTAGCGCTTTC
>TRBV9|TRBJ1-1|NA|NA
CASSVDPFTANTEAFF
TGTGCCAGCAGCGTAGACCCCTTTACAGCGAACACTGAAGCTTTCTTT
>TRBV29-1|TRBJ2-7|NA|NA
CSAGGSSYEQYF
TGCAGCGCCGGGGGTTCCTCCTACGAGCAGTACTTC
>TRBV28|TRBJ1-1|TRBD1|NA
CASSLQGATAFF
TGTGCCAGCAGTCTCCAGGGGGCTACAGCTTTCTTT
>TRBV7-2|TRBJ2-7|NA|NA
CASSFPFYEQYF
TGTGCCAGCAGCTTTCCCTTTTACGAGCAGTACTTC
>TRBV6-1|TRBJ1-2|TRBD1|NA
CASSLQGADYGYTF
TGTGCCAGCAGTTTACAGGGGGCGGACTATGGCTACACCTTC
>TRBV11-2|TRBJ2-7|TRBD1|NA
CASSLDPSGGIYEQYF
TGTGCCAGCAGCTTAGATCCGTCAGGGGGCATCTACGAGCAGTACTTC
>TRBV7-2|TRBJ1-1|NA|NA
CASSSPGTRDTEAFF
TGTGCCAGCAGTTCGCCCGGGACACGGGACACTGAAGCTTTCTTT
>TRBV6-6|TRBJ2-7|TRBD2|NA
CASKSSGSLNYEQYF
TGTGCCAGCAAGAGTAGCGGGAGTCTCAACTACGAGCAGTACTTC
>TRBV4-3|TRBJ1-1|NA|NA
CASSQDPEVAEAFF
TGCGCCAGCAGCCAAGATCCGGAGGTCGCTGAAGCTTTCTTT
>TRBV6-1|TRBJ2-7|TRBD1|medium-sized
CASTGGLTGGYEQYF
TGTGCCAGCACCGGGGGTCTGACAGGGGGCTACGAGCAGTACTTC
>TRBV28|TRBJ1-5|NA|NA
CASSLPGLDQPQHF
TGTGCCAGCAGTTTACCGGGACTGGATCAGCCCCAGCATTTT
>TRBV28|TRBJ1-3|NA|NA
CASSLRGISGNNIYF
TGTGCCAGCAGTTTACGGGGAATCTCTGGAAACAACATATATTTT
>TRBV7-2|TRBJ1-1|TRBD1|NA
CASSPGQGGTEAFF
TGTGCCAGCAGCCCGGGACAGGGGGGAACTGAAGCTTTCTTT
>TRBV19|TRBJ2-1|TRBD2|NA
CASSIRLAGDEQFF
TGTGCCAGTAGTATCCGGCTAGCGGGAGATGAGCAGTTCTTC
>TRBV9|TRBJ2-1|TRBD2|NA
CASSRSGRGDEQFF
TGTGCCAGCAGCCGTAGCGGGAGGGGAGATGAGCAGTTCTTC
>TRBV27|TRBJ2-7|NA|NA
CASSFGGDGTYEQYF
TGTGCCAGCAGTTTCGGCGGGGATGGGACCTACGAGCAGTACTTC
>TRBV19|TRBJ1-5|NA|NA
CASSSAGRGNQPQHF
TGTGCCAGTAGTTCCGCAGGGAGGGGCAATCAGCCCCAGCATTTT
>TRBV6-5|TRBJ2-1|NA|NA
CATKKPGKDDNEQFF
TGTGCCACTAAAAAACCGGGAAAGGATGACAATGAGCAGTTCTTC
>TRBV7-9|TRBJ2-7|NA|NA
CASTPRAGFNEQYF
TGTGCCAGCACCCCCCGCGCGGGGTTCAACGAGCAGTACTTC